The clone carrying this T cell receptor (beta chain) showed up just once. Antigen specificity is unknown. The record originates from a study of cytomegalovirus exposure and HLA in healthy donors. The CDR3 spans 15 residues. The V end was cut by 1 base, the J end by 5 bases, with 12 bases between. Germline V gene data show CDR1 as LNHNV and CDR2 as YYDKDF (reference sequence). PCR used 60 Vbeta primers and 13 Jbeta primers. Clones were read by immunoSEQ multiplex PCR, and TCRdb kept only the in-frame ones, dropping some. The repertoire has 72,000 or so clones, just under 75% of them found once; the top ten carry 10% to 12%. Study-level findings and limits: It was taken for granted in presence/absence analyses that sequencing depth across donors was roughly uniform. No immune exposure information besides CMV serostatus was available.

This clonotype originated in a human donor in good health. The chain couples TRBV15 to TRBJ2-1, with TRBD2 as a possible D gene (5 bases). The sequencing input was PBMCs. The CDR3 protein is CATSRVSVGNNEQFF. The CDR3 region has the DNA TGTGCCACCAGCAGAGTTAGCGTAGGCAACAATGAGCAGTTCTTC.